This is a list of T cell receptor beta chains from one sample in a study of T cell responses to AZD1222 COVID-19 vaccine. Assay: immunoSEQ multiplex PCR; the TCRdb copy retains only in-frame clones and omits some. The sample records tens of thousands of clones, around 88% being singletons. Specimen: peripheral blood, collected 28 days after the second AZD1222 dose. The receptor source for this set is an adult who received the AZD1222 COVID-19 vaccine. Both conserved end residues are part of each CDR3. The order of the fields is V gene, clone size, CDR3 protein. Size is omitted from some rows. Given values are once, few, many or a class for expanded clones.

>TRBV6-2/TRBV6-3|.
CASSTRQGIDTQYF
>TRBV11-3|.
CASSLGRQRGAGELFF
>TRBV27|.
CASSLGGFVGELFF
>TRBV7-2|once
CASSPHSNPRWSNYGYTF
>TRBV18|once
CASSSVGQAAKETQYF
>TRBV10-3|.
CAISRQVENTIYF
>TRBV4-3|.
CASSQDFRGGYSPLHF
>TRBV11-3|.
CASSSWDGGYNEQFF
>TRBV7-2|once
CASSTPPSGTDTQYF
>TRBV4-3|.
CASSQTVGGDYGYTF
>TRBV5-1|.
CASSLWGDRTDNEQFF